This T cell receptor (beta chain) was identified in a study of blood T cell repertoires in COVID-19. Recruitment covered 20 to 25 US areas and drew participants whose ages spanned roughly 18 to 100 years. Trimming removed 4 bases at V and 10 bases at J, with 16 bases between. The CDR3 length is 13 residues. CDR1 and CDR2 from the germline V gene are SGHTA and FQGNSA. The method was immunoSEQ multiplex PCR; TCRdb's version includes in-frame clones alone and lacks a portion of them. The table has about 290,000 clones, about 89% seen once. The chain has TRBV7-2 and TRBJ1-1; perhaps TRBD1 as D (6 bases). The specimen sequenced was PBMCs or T cells enriched from blood (not recorded which). This sequence originates from a middle-aged woman who had recovered from COVID-19. The CDR3 region has the DNA TGTGCCAGCAGCTCCGCAAACAGGGTTGGAGCTTTCTTT. This encodes CASSSANRVGAFF.